This note documents a single TCR beta chain sequence. Method: immunoSEQ multiplex PCR; TCRdb's copy keeps in-frame clones and lacks some. The data hold around 280,000 clones, with around 87% observed a single time. CDR3 length: 16 residues. The data were taken from a study of blood T cell repertoires in COVID-19. At the level of the study: Acute and convalescent COVID-19 samples came from the United States, Italy and Spain.

The receptor was derived from a woman aged 25 to 45 who had recovered from COVID-19. J is TRBJ2-3 and V is TRBV21-1; TRBD1 is taken as the D call from the table, unchecked against the DNA. TRBV21-1 is an annotated pseudogene. The specimen was peripheral blood. The chain's CDR3 is CARATEGAEGTDTQYF. Here the CDR3 DNA reads TGTGCCAGGGCTACCGAGGGGGCGGAGGGCACAGATACGCAGTATTTT.